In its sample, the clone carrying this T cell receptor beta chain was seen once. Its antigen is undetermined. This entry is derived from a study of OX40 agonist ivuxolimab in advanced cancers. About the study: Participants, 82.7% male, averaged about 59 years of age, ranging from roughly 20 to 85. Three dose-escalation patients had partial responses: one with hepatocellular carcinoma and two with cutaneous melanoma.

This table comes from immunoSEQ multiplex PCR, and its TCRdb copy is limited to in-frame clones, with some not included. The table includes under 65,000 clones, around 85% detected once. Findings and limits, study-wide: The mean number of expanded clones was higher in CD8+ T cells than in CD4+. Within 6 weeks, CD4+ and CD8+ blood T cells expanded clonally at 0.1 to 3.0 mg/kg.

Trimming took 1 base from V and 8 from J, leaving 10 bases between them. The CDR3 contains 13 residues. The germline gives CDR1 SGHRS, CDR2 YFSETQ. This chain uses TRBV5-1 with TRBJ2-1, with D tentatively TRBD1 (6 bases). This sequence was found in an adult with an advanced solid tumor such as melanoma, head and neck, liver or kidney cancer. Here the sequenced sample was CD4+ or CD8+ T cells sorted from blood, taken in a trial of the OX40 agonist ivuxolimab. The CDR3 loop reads CASSLQGSDEQFF. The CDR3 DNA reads TGCGCCAGCAGCTTGCAGGGGTCCGATGAGCAGTTCTTC.